Sequencing of this T cell receptor beta chain was carried out in a study of Graves' ophthalmopathy and Graves' hyperthyroidism. Overall study context: Researchers classed hyperthyroidism as stable given no ophthalmopathy within 18 months of follow-up.

This clonotype was seen ten or more times. What it recognizes is unknown. Study-wide findings and caveats: Discriminating ophthalmopathy from stable hyperthyroidism, a 13-signature model attained a sensitivity of about 88% and a specificity of around 77%.

Trimming took 6 bases from V and 6 from J, leaving 21 bases between them. The germline CDR1 and CDR2 sequences are LNHDA and SQIVND (reference sequence). This CDR3 comprises 15 residues. Patients in the hyperthyroidism group, adults aged 18 to 65, were newly diagnosed, under 2 months' duration. Clinical symptoms, serum thyroxine, TRAb, thyroid ultrasound and orbital computed tomography were relied on for diagnosis. TCR beta CDR3 amplification used RNA transcripts. An opening RT-PCR round employed HTBI primers and preceded a second-round multiplex PCR. MiXCR was run by TCRdb on the multiplex PCR reads, yielding one entry per CDR3 protein. The repertoire holds about 550,000 distinct CDR3 sequences, roughly 39% seen once, with about 4.1% in the top ten.

Sequencing input: peripheral blood or thyroid tissue (not recorded which). The chain combines TRBV19 with TRBJ2-7, with a possible D match to TRBD1 (6 bases). This TCR was sampled from an adult man with Graves' hyperthyroidism. The CDR3 DNA sequence: TGTGCCAGTAGACCCGCCCAGGGGTCCCGCTTCGAGCAGTACTTC. It is translated as CASRPAQGSRFEQYF.